This T cell receptor beta chain was obtained from a study of Graves' ophthalmopathy and Graves' hyperthyroidism. Overall study results and limits: A classifier, a 13-signature model, separated ophthalmopathy from stable hyperthyroidism with more than 85% sensitivity and around 80% specificity.

This CDR3 spans 15 amino acids. Trimming took 3 bases from V and 4 from J, leaving 16 bases between them. CDR1 is SGHTS and CDR2 is YDEGEE in the germline V gene. Investigators amplified TCR beta CDR3 regions from RNA transcripts. Second-round multiplex PCR came after a first-round RT-PCR that employed HTBI primers. TCRdb called the multiplex PCR reads again in MiXCR, with one record for every CDR3 protein. Of 650,000 to 900,000 distinct CDR3 sequences listed, about 44% are singletons. In donors with ophthalmopathy, activity was moderate-to-severe, with CAS ≥3, NOSPECS ≥4 and duration under 3 months. This clonotype was counted between two and nine times. No antigen is known for it.

The chain joins TRBV5-8 to TRBJ1-2, with D possibly matching TRBD1 (5 bases). Sequenced sample: peripheral blood. The TCR sequence derives from an adult man with Graves' ophthalmopathy. Written as DNA, the CDR3 is TGTGCCAGCAGCTCCTCGGGCCGGGGACCCTATGGCTACACCTTC. This codes for CASSSSGRGPYGYTF.